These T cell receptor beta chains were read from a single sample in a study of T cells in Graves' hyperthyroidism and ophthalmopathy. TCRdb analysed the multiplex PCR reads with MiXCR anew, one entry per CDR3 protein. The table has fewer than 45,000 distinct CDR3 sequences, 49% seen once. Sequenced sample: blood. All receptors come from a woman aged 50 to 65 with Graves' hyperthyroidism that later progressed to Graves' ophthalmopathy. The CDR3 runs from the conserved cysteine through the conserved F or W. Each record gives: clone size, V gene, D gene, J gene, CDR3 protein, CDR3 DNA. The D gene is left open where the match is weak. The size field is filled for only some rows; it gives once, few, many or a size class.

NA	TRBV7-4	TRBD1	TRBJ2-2	CASSFRGTGF	TGTGCCAGCAGCTTTCGGGGGACAGGGTTT
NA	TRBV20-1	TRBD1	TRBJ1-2	CSALISDRGDGYTF	TGCAGTGCTCTCATCTCCGACAGGGGGGATGGCTACACCTTC
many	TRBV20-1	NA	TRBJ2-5	CSAIGLGPGTPFF	TGCAGTGCCATAGGTTTAGGCCCCGGGACACCTTTTTTC
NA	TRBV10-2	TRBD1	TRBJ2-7	CASSGWVQGARQYF	TGCGCCAGCAGTGGCTGGGTACAGGGGGCCAGGCAGTACTTC
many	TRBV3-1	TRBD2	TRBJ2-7	CASSQWTSGSYEQYF	TGTGCCAGCAGCCAATGGACTAGCGGGAGCTACGAGCAGTACTTC
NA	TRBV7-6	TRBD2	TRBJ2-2	CASSPSGSTGELFF	TGTGCCAGCAGCCCTAGCGGGAGTACCGGGGAGCTGTTTTTT
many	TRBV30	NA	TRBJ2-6	CAWAKTGANVLTF	TGTGCCTGGGCCAAGACTGGGGCCAACGTCCTGACTTTC
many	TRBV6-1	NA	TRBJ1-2	CASRQGAGSYGYTF	TGTGCCAGCAGGCAGGGAGCTGGGTCCTATGGCTACACCTTC
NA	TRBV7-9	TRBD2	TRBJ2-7	CASSPPRAGGPIYEQYF	TGTGCCAGCAGCCCCCCGAGGGCGGGAGGGCCGATCTACGAGCAGTACTTC
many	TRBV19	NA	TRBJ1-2	CASSIFEGFSSYTF	TGTGCCAGTAGTATTTTCGAGGGTTTCTCTAGCTACACCTTC
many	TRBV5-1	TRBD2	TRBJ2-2	CASSYLAGTNTGELFF	TGCGCCAGCAGCTACCTAGCGGGGACGAACACCGGGGAGCTGTTTTTT
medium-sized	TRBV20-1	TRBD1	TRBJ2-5	CSARPRTGAAQETQYF	TGCAGTGCTAGACCAAGGACAGGGGCCGCACAAGAGACCCAGTACTTC
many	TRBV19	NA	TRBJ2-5	CASSDSNPGVGEETQYF	TGTGCCAGTAGCGACTCAAACCCGGGAGTGGGGGAAGAGACCCAGTACTTC
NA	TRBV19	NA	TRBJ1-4	CASSTVDVSEKLFF	TGTGCCAGTAGTACAGTGGATGTCAGTGAAAAACTGTTTTTT
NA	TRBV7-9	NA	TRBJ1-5	CASSLGAGDPGPQHF	TGTGCCAGCAGCTTAGGGGCGGGGGACCCCGGGCCCCAGCATTTT
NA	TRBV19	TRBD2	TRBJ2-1	CASRSSGTSSDEQFF	TGTGCCAGTAGGTCTAGCGGGACCTCTTCGGATGAGCAGTTCTTC
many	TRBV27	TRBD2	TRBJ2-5	CASRSMGGETQYF	TGTGCCAGCAGGAGCATGGGGGGGGAGACCCAGTACTTC
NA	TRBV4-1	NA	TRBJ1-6	CASRQSEFTLHF	TGCGCCAGCAGACAGAGCGAGTTCACCCTCCACTTT
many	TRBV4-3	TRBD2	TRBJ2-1	CASSPTSGSKNEQFF	TGCGCCAGCAGCCCGACTAGCGGGAGCAAGAATGAGCAGTTCTTC
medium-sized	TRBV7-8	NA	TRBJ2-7	CASSPTRQDYEQYF	TGTGCCAGCAGTCCCACCCGACAGGACTACGAGCAGTACTTC
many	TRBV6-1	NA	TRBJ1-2	CASSEVLGSYGYTF	TGTGCCAGCAGTGAAGTCCTGGGTAGCTATGGCTACACCTTC
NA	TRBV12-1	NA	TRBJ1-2	CASKAYEQGAVYSSYGYTF	TGTGCCAGCAAGGCCTACGAGCAGGGGGCGGTCTACAGTTCCTATGGCTACACCTTC
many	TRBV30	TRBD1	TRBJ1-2	CARGDRNEYGYTF	TGTGCCCGCGGGGACAGGAATGAGTATGGCTACACCTTC
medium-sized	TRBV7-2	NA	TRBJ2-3	CASSLRGSNTDTQYF	TGTGCCAGCAGCTTACGGGGCAGCAACACAGATACGCAGTATTTT
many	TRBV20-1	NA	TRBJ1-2	CSARDPIYYGYTF	TGCAGTGCTAGAGATCCGATATACTATGGCTACACCTTC
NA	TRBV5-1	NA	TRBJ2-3	CASSLAPGRNEQYF	TGCGCCAGCAGCTTGGCCCCGGGCCGCAATGAGCAGTATTTT
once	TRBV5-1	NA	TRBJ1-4	CTSGRDNNEKLFF	TGCACCAGCGGCCGGGACAATAATGAAAAACTGTTTTTT
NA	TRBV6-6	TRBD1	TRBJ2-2	CASSRRQGDTGELFF	TGTGCCAGCAGCCGCAGACAGGGCGACACCGGGGAGCTGTTTTTT